Given below is one T cell receptor beta chain in context. Its antigen is currently unknown. TCRdb re-called the 5' RACE reads through MiXCR, storing one row per CDR3 protein. The sample lists under 110,000 distinct CDR3 sequences; about a sixth were seen once. These data originate in a study of T-cell memory formation after mild COVID-19. Study-level information: Each donor largely had its own TCR clusters.

This CDR3 region has 18 residues. V was clipped by 5 bases and J by 7 bases; unmatched bases: 13. General study results and limits: That cross-reactive memory joined was suggested by some responding clones appearing in pre-infection memory.

The V call is TRBV12-3 or TRBV12-4, the J call TRBJ2-4, with 14 bases aligning to TRBD2. What was sequenced was PBMCs or a T cell subset sorted from them (not recorded which). The clonotype originates from an adult woman who had mild COVID-19 (a few samples of this study predate the infection). Cell type and time point are not known. The CDR3: CASSRAWTSGRRGNIQYF. The CDR3 bases are TGTGCCAGCAGTAGAGCCTGGACTAGCGGGAGGAGAGGGAACATTCAGTACTTC.